This entry lists 10 T cell receptor beta chains sequenced from one sample in a study of early T cells in non-severe SARS-CoV-2 infection. TCRdb called the 5' RACE reads again in MiXCR, with one record for every CDR3 protein. The sample includes about 97,000 distinct CDR3 sequences, approximately 11% of them seen just once. The sample was whole blood, taken at baseline. The receptors come from an adult who was a healthcare worker with PCR-confirmed SARS-CoV-2 infection or an uninfected control (not recorded which).

This clonotype has a count of ten or more. The chain uses TRBV29-1 and TRBJ1-2; possible D gene TRBD1, 6 bases. Trimming pared 3 bases from V and 8 bases from J, leaving 16 bases between. The CDR3 covers 13 residues. Germline CDR1 reads SQVTM; CDR2 reads ANQGSEA. CDR3 coding DNA: TGCAGCGTTGAGCGCCAGGGGAGAAGGGGCTACACCTTC. It yields the protein CSVERQGRRGYTF.

This clonotype has more than one count but fewer than ten. This chain links TRBV4-1 with TRBJ2-3; perhaps TRBD2 as D (6 bases). Per germline, CDR1 MGHRA and CDR2 YSYEKL. This CDR3 region has 15 residues. V shed 1 base and J shed 5 bases, with 13 bases lying between them. Here the CDR3 DNA reads TGCGCCAGCAGCCAAGTTTGGGGGGAAGGAGATACGCAGTATTTT. Amino acids: CASSQVWGEGDTQYF.

J is TRBJ2-4 and V is TRBV5-1; 8 positions agree with TRBD2. The trim removed 3 bases at V and 2 bases at J, leaving 10 bases unmatched. This CDR3 region has 17 residues. In germline, CDR1 is SGHRS, CDR2 YFSETQ. The CDR3 DNA follows: TGCGCCAGCAGCTCGTACGCGGGAGGTGGTTCCAAAAACATTCAGTACTTC. Translation gives CASSSYAGGGSKNIQYF.

This clonotype has a handful of counts. The chain joins TRBV12-3 or TRBV12-4 to TRBJ2-3; D is undetermined. V gave up 2 bases and J gave up 0 bases, with 6 bases separating them. CDR3 size: 14 residues. As DNA, the CDR3 is TGTGCCAGCAGTTTAAACCCTAGCACAGATACGCAGTATTTT. The encoded protein is CASSLNPSTDTQYF.

The V gene is TRBV12-3 or TRBV12-4, the J gene TRBJ2-7; perhaps TRBD1 as D (5 bases). The V and J ends lost 6 bases and 4 bases respectively, with 10 bases between them. The CDR3 has 12 residues. The chain's CDR3 is CASSQTEYEQYF. The CDR3 nucleotides are TGTGCCAGCAGCCAGACAGAATACGAGCAGTACTTC.

This clonotype was recorded many times. J is TRBJ1-2 and V is TRBV6-7; no clear D gene. TRBV6-7 is identified as an open reading frame with a role that is uncertain. Trimming removed 5 bases from V and 5 bases from J, with 33 bases in between. The CDR3 is made up of 20 amino acids. The CDR3 bases are TGTGCCAGCAGTCAACTAAAACTCCGGGAACCTAAGGGTTGGAAATATGGCTACACCTTC. It encodes CASSQLKLREPKGWKYGYTF.

The V and J genes are TRBV5-4 and TRBJ1-4; no clear D. The CDR3 sequence is 13 residues long. Between the trimmed V and J ends, which lost 3 bases and 6 bases, there was a span of 9 bases. CDR1 is SGHNT, CDR2 YYREEE, per germline (reference sequence). The CDR3 loop is CASSYGLDEKLFF. CDR3 nucleotides: TGTGCCAGCAGCTACGGACTGGATGAAAAACTGTTTTTT.

This clonotype has more than one count but fewer than ten. The chain links TRBV7-2 to TRBJ2-2; unclear D gene. V gave up 3 bases and J gave up 4 bases, with 9 bases separating them. CDR1 SGHTA and CDR2 FQGNSA come from the germline V gene. The CDR3 covers 14 residues. CDR3 nucleotide sequence: TGTGCCAGCAGCTTTCAACTTGGCACCGGGGAGCTGTTTTTT. Translating gives CASSFQLGTGELFF.

This clonotype was observed a handful of times. Written as DNA, the CDR3 is TGTGCCAGCAGCTTAAGCGCAGGGTGGGACAGGAAATACGAGCAGTACTTC. The encoded protein is CASSLSAGWDRKYEQYF. The genes are TRBV7-8 and TRBJ2-7, with 8 bases lining up with TRBD1. With V trimmed by 2 bases and J by 4 bases, 13 bases remained unmatched. The CDR3 totals 17 residues. Germline CDR1 SGHVS, CDR2 FQNEAQ.

Many counts were recorded for this clonotype. The CDR3 DNA is TGTGCCAGCAGTGCCTCGGGGCTAGCCGAGACCCAGTACTTC. It yields the protein CASSASGLAETQYF. The chain is built from TRBV6-1 and TRBJ2-5; perhaps D is TRBD1 or TRBD2 (5 bases each). The germline V and J ends were trimmed by 4 bases and 5 bases, with 14 bases remaining between them. The CDR3 totals 14 residues. Germline CDR1 is MNHNS and CDR2 is SASEGT.